The 5 T cell receptor beta chains presented below share a single source sample, sequenced in a study of glioma-infiltrating T cells after dendritic cell vaccination. Sequenced by immunoSEQ multiplex PCR; TCRdb stores in-frame clones only, minus some. The table shows tens of thousands of clones, with around nine tenths occurring only once. Time point here: after dendritic cell vaccination, including at tumor progression/relapse. This specimen was blood, taken after dendritic cell vaccination. These receptors all stem from a human donor with glioblastoma.

The chain carries TRBV18 and TRBJ2-7, with D perhaps TRBD1 (6 bases). CDR1 is KGHSH and CDR2 is LQKENI in the germline V gene. V was pared by 3 bases and J by 6 bases, with 18 bases between. The CDR3 is 15 residues long. The CDR3 sequence is CASSPGTPGTSEQYF. DNA of the CDR3: TGTGCCAGCTCACCCGGGACACCGGGCACTTCCGAGCAGTACTTC.

The chain combines TRBV29-1 with TRBJ2-3; D is undetermined. This CDR3 spans 13 amino acids. Germline V CDR1 and CDR2: SQVTM, ANQGSEA. V lost 8 bases and J 2 bases, leaving 14 bases between the germline ends. CDR3 nucleotide sequence: TGCAGCAAACGAGGAGTAACCACAGATACGCAGTATTTT. This sequence encodes CSKRGVTTDTQYF.

J is TRBJ2-1 and V is TRBV7-3, with 7 nucleotides matching TRBD1. With 0 bases clipped from V and 10 bases from J, the junction kept 3 bases outside the gene matches. Germline assignment: CDR1 SGHTA and CDR2 FQGTGA. CDR3 length equals 13 residues. The CDR3 region has the DNA TGTGCCAGCAGCTTAACCCTCAGGGGGGAGCAGTTCTTC. It is translated as CASSLTLRGEQFF.

This clone has a single count. The chain uses TRBV19 and TRBJ2-7; D may be TRBD2 (6 bases). The germline V and J ends were trimmed by 5 bases and 3 bases, with 17 bases remaining between them. Germline CDR1 is LNHDA and CDR2 is SQIVND (reference sequence). The CDR3 spans 15 residues. As DNA, the CDR3 is TGTGCCAGTAGTGGCCGGGAGTCTGGCAACTACGAGCAGTACTTC. As protein: CASSGRESGNYEQYF. The full variable domain, rest sourced from reference TRBV19 and TRBJ2-7, is DGGITQSPKYLFRKEGQNVTLSCEQNLNHDAMYWYRQDPGQGLRLIYYSQIVNDFQKGDIAEGYSVSREKKESFPLTVTSAQKNPTAFYLCASSGRESGNYEQYFGPGTRLTVT.

This chain connects TRBV2 to TRBJ2-3; 7 nucleotides line up with TRBD1. Looked up from germline, CDR1 is SNHLY and CDR2 is FYNNEI. CDR3 length: 15 residues. V lost 0 bases and J lost 4; bases outside the gene matches: 4. CDR3 DNA sequence: TGTGCCAGCAGTGAAGCGGGGACAGAGGCAGATACGCAGTATTTT. Amino acid sequence: CASSEAGTEADTQYF.